Below, 7 T cell receptor beta chains from the same sample are listed, as sequenced in a study of blood T cells in healthy people across ages. The second PCR ran roughly 7 to 12 cycles with a sample-barcoded 5' primer and J-beta primers. TCRdb ran MiXCR on the 5' RACE reads and lists one entry per CDR3 protein. The table has about 570,000 distinct CDR3 sequences, about 25% seen once; the top ten hold approximately 18%. Source material: blood. These receptors were taken from a woman in her 70s in good health.

This clonotype was detected only a few times. V is TRBV3-1 and J is TRBJ2-7, with D unresolved. The germline V and J ends were trimmed by 1 base and 0 bases, with 10 bases remaining between them. CDR1 LGHDT and CDR2 YNNKEL come from the germline V gene (reference sequence). The CDR3 extends over 15 amino acids. The CDR3 DNA sequence: TGTGCCAGCAGCCAAGGGCAGACAATCTCCTACGAGCAGTACTTC. It translates to CASSQGQTISYEQYF.

The gene calls are TRBV12-3 or TRBV12-4 and TRBJ2-7; the D is unclear. The length of the CDR3 is 13 residues. V lost 1 base, J lost 3 bases, and 7 bases lay in between. CDR3 sequence reads: CASSLGLRYEQYV. The CDR3 DNA is TGTGCCAGCAGTTTAGGGTTACGCTACGAGCAGTACGTC.

The J gene is TRBJ2-3, the V gene TRBV5-8; D gene unclear. This CDR3 has 15 amino acids. Germline V gene data show CDR1 as SGHTS and CDR2 as YDEGEE. V lost 4 bases and J 0 bases, leaving 12 bases between the germline ends. CDR3 coding DNA: TGTGCCAGCAGCCCCTTTCGCGGTAGCACAGATACGCAGTATTTT. Translation: CASSPFRGSTDTQYF. Looking up the rest from reference TRBV5-8 and TRBJ2-3 gives the full variable domain: EAGVTQSPTHLIKTRGQQATLRCSPISGHTSVYWYQQALGLGLQFLLWYDEGEERNRGNFPPRFSGRQFPNYSSELNVNALELEDSALYLCASSPFRGSTDTQYFGPGTRLTVL.

The V and J genes are TRBV25-1 and TRBJ2-7; 7 nucleotides match TRBD1. Trimming at V came to 8 bases and at J to 6 bases, leaving 10 bases not matched to a gene. The germline gives CDR1 MGHDK, CDR2 SYGVNS. CDR3 length: 13 residues. In DNA form, the CDR3 reads TGTGCCAGCTTCATCCCGACAGGGTCCGAGCAGTACTTC. Translation gives CASFIPTGSEQYF.

The table lists this clonotype with a few counts. The V and J genes are TRBV12-3 or TRBV12-4 and TRBJ2-5; the D gene could be TRBD1 or TRBD2 (5 bases each). The J call may be mistaken, given a closer DNA end match to TRBJ2-7. The CDR3 is 14 amino acids. The CDR3 spells CASSFSGPPYEQYF. The CDR3 coding sequence is TGTGCCAGCAGTTTCTCGGGGCCCCCCTACGAGCAGTACTTC.

This rearrangement joins TRBV30 to TRBJ2-2; 8 bases line up with TRBD2. Germline V gene sequence: CDR1 GTSNPN, CDR2 SVGIG (reference sequence). This CDR3 is 15 amino acids long. V was clipped by 4 bases and J by 6 bases; unmatched bases: 10. Here the CDR3 reads CAWMRLAGSAGELFF. Written as DNA, the CDR3 is TGTGCCTGGATGAGGCTAGCGGGCTCGGCCGGGGAGCTGTTTTTT.

This clonotype was seen only a few times. The chain combines TRBV5-1 with TRBJ2-5, with 12 bases matching TRBD2. V shed 4 bases, J shed 5 bases, and the junction held 9 bases outside the gene matches. This CDR3 has 16 residues. Germline V CDR1 and CDR2: SGHRS, YFSETQ. The CDR3 reads CASSIPSGGAKETQYF. As DNA, the CDR3 is TGCGCCAGCAGCATTCCTAGCGGGGGGGCGAAGGAGACCCAGTACTTC.